This T cell receptor (beta chain) is from a study of cytomegalovirus exposure and HLA in healthy donors (dated 2017 in TCRdb). Regarding the research as a whole: In an earlier analysis of several hundred of the donors, 250 to 300 Gb of sequence data and some 100 million unique TCR beta sequences from 150 million to 200 million T cells were reported. An early release that covered roughly 600 HLA-typed donors contained approximately 300 gigabases of sequencing data and 80 million or so unique TCR sequences. Of the approximately 400 genotyped donors, more than 75% were placed in the genetic ancestry cluster associated with self-reported Caucasian donors. The aim of the study was to test whether cataloging public T cell receptors could identify signatures of past pathogen exposure. Using immunosequencing, the study profiled T cell repertoires from about 650 subjects and related those repertoires to cytomegalovirus serostatus. In addition to the first cohort of 666 subjects, a separate validation cohort of 120 different subjects was used. To predict cytomegalovirus infection status, the study brought together high-throughput TCR immunosequencing, statistical association of individual TCRs with disease status, and machine learning. To study patterns of TCR occurrence, a later analysis re-analyzed previously published TCR beta repertoires from around 700 donors and added high-resolution HLA genotyping. Rather than drawing on any new phenotypic data, the later analysis identified candidate immune exposures from TCR beta sequences and the way those sequences occurred across donors. To decide whether each TCR beta V gene segment behaved as functional or pseudogenic, an earlier analysis of over 500 of the donors relied on high-throughput TCR beta sequencing. Alongside the repertoire data, information on donor age, sex, ethnicity and CMV serostatus was compiled. In a later genetic analysis, genome-wide SNP genotypes for about 65% of the 666 donors were used, and that subset was treated as a discovery cohort. All discovery cohort repertoires had been generated using a single sequencing platform. HLA typing covered class I and class II loci at four-digit resolution. Typing coverage varied by locus: about 620-630 donors for A, B, C, DRB1 and DQB1; under 550 for DQA1; about 570 for DPA1; fewer than 480 for DPB1. Because of strong linkage in the cohort, four to six DR-DQ haplotypes were treated as single units for association and clustering. Among several hundred genotyped donors of the cohort, an average of roughly 230,000 unique TCR beta nucleotide sequences was sequenced per donor, of which about 19% were non-productive. Overall study results and their limits: The earlier analysis of almost 600 of the donors excluded some 15 rarely observed V segments, including chromosome 9 orphons, because counts were too low. Because some donors lacked HLA typing at each locus, the association tests relied only on the typed subset. Presence/absence analyses assumed roughly uniform sequencing depth across donors, an assumption that may not hold. In a later genetic analysis, fewer N-insertions in productive TCRs were reported among donors in an Asian-associated ancestry cluster than the roughly 640-donor mean. According to a later analysis, parvovirus B19, influenza, CMV and Epstein-Barr virus appeared linked to several top co-occurrence clusters. A further reported finding was that TCR beta sequences accurately predicted the HLA-A and HLA-B alleles for most subjects in the first cohort. In vitro tests confirmed that three of the cytomegalovirus-associated TCR beta chains recognize cytomegalovirus antigens. When HLA alleles, especially DR and DQ, strongly co-occurred, TCR associations were difficult to assign to individual alleles. A total of 150 or so TCR beta chains were listed by the study as associated with cytomegalovirus. Most CMV-associated TCR beta chains appeared to be HLA-restricted in a later analysis, and the HLA associations seemed to be driven largely by CMV exposure. Compared with equally common non-associated chains, HLA-associated TCR beta chains in a later analysis were more clonally expanded and had lower generation probabilities. In a later analysis, TCR association rates were found to vary across HLA loci, with the most associated TCRs seen for DRB1 alleles and the fewest for HLA-C alleles. Most TCR sequences were seen in very few donors, while some public TCRs were found in many individuals. The cohort was sequenced for TCR beta chains only, and without alpha or paired-chain data the features that could be detected were limited. It was suggested by the authors that the approach could potentially be generalized to other disease states and immunological phenotypes. Broadly in line with IMGT annotations, most TCR beta V segments showed up in productive rearrangements about 87% or about 30% of the time in an earlier analysis of several hundred of the donors. The sequencing pipeline was judged likely to have produced a cluster of highly shared sequence variants as a technical artifact. CMV serostatus was the only immune exposure information available for the cohort. Specific HLA alleles were associated with around 18,000 TCR beta sequences at a false discovery rate of 0.05 in a later analysis. An association between a missense DCLRE1C variant and V-gene and J-gene trimming of TCR beta chains was found in a later genetic analysis and replicated in an independent cohort. Correlated functional status among segregating V segments might be attributable to linkage disequilibrium, but an unknown experimental factor could not be ruled out. Because the 87-base-pair reads could not distinguish some IMGT-functional V segments, including TRBV6-2 and TRBV6-3, those segments were excluded. In both the original and validation cohorts, the classifier was reported to diagnose cytomegalovirus status with high specificity and sensitivity.

The cohort comprised under 700 healthy bone marrow donors. At the time of sampling, all cohort members were nominally healthy, though unrecorded immune exposures were likely present. The donor tested CMV seropositive, placing the donor among the roughly 300 seropositive members of the cohort. A peripheral blood sample was provided by each donor, and peripheral blood mononuclear cells were used for TCR beta sequencing. The Qiagen DNeasy Blood Extraction Kit was used to extract genomic DNA from the blood cell samples. Concerning this clone itself: Its antigen target is currently unknown. Base qualities are missing; no much larger clone stands one base away.

Library preparation employed the immunoSEQ multiplex PCR assay. A mixture of 60 forward primers for TCR Vbeta segments and 13 reverse primers for TCR Jbeta segments was used in the multiplex PCR. A multiplex PCR assay on genomic DNA amplified the CDR3 region of rearranged TCR beta genes. On the Illumina HiSeq System, the amplified TCR beta libraries were sequenced as 87-base-pair reads. The original pipeline was this. A later analysis tallied 75 million to 85 million unique TCR beta chains across the 700 or so repertoires, and approximately 11 million of those chains were shared by two or more donors. Raw reads were error-corrected and collapsed into unique sequences with a nearest-neighbor algorithm that merged closely related sequences to remove PCR and sequencing errors. Alignment of CDR3 sequences to IMGT reference sequences was used to assign V, D and J gene segments. Each retained sequence needed at least a six-nucleotide match to both a V gene segment and a J gene segment. Rearrangements were classified as productive when the CDR3 lacked stop codons and remained in frame with V and J, and all other rearrangements were classified as non-productive. Following IMGT convention, CDR3 was defined as the stretch from the second conserved V-encoded cysteine up to the conserved J-encoded phenylalanine. In an earlier analysis of just under 600 of the donors, sequences lacking an unambiguous match to a single V gene segment were excluded. In an earlier analysis of about 590 of the donors, a V segment was called functional when productive rearrangements were above 56.7%, and segregating when the standard deviation between donors exceeded 5%. A statistical classification framework was developed to diagnose cytomegalovirus status using the catalog of TCR beta chain sequences. V and J gene assignment, in a later analysis, came from comparing TCR nucleotide sequences with IMGT/GENE-DB human TR gene sequences. In a later analysis, CDR3 sequences and most-parsimonious VDJ recombination scenarios were assigned using the TCRdist pipeline. In a later analysis, each TCR beta chain was defined by its CDR3 amino acid sequence together with its V-gene family, and reads without a unique V-gene family were excluded. To address suspected cross-contamination and a sequencing artifact, a later analysis removed roughly 640 highly shared, low-generation-probability nucleotide sequences. For each public chain, a later analysis derived a clonal expansion index from normalized ranks of inferred template counts within each repertoire. A later analysis computed generation probabilities with a VDJ recombination model fitted to out-of-frame rearrangements, and checked the results against IGoR. In a later analysis, hypergeometric tests were used to score TCR-TCR, TCR-HLA and TCR-CMV co-occurrence, with a repertoire-size bias correction applied to TCR pairs. A later analysis estimated false discovery rates by permuting HLA or CMV assignments 20 times. In a later analysis, co-occurring TCRs were grouped with DBSCAN, and TCRdist sequence similarity was added when clustering was performed within HLA-allele-positive subsets. Repertoires with fewer than 30,000 or more than 120,000 public chains, plus five repertoires with anomalous nucleotide sharing, were excluded from co-occurrence clustering. Drawn from immuneACCESS, this table holds only the in-frame rearrangements with V and J called that TCRdb kept. Clones are partly lost; checked studies trace under half to an unresolved V gene and leave the rest unexplained. That table furnishes V, J and clone size, whereas the DNA furnished D and trimming. For this sample there are under 200,000 clones; more than 60% appear just once. In total, the top ten clones hold 2.5% to 4% of the sample.

The germline V gene encodes CDR1 SGHTS and CDR2 YDEGEE. V and J lose 3 bases and 4 bases, and a span of 13 bases separates them. Its CDR3 holds 14 amino acids, cysteine through phenylalanine. Only the CDR3 region is kept as DNA, spanning 42 bases read in frame from base 1. Sequenced sample: PBMCs. The TCR was taken from a woman aged 45-65 years in good health and CMV-seropositive. Recombination linked TRBV5-8 to TRBJ1-1, and the D gene may be TRBD1, 5 bases matching. CDR3 loop: CASSSGYGGTEAFF. The nucleotide sequence is TGTGCCAGCAGCTCAGGCTACGGGGGCACTGAAGCTTTCTTT.